The entry below gives a single T cell receptor beta chain sequence along with its context. Its cognate antigen is unknown. These data originate in a study of beta chain features in type 1 diabetes. The wider study: Patients shared similar age, gender and cell yields with healthy donors. Broader study findings: Moderately but significantly shorter TCRB CDR3s were found in Type 1 diabetes patients in all four CD4+ subsets.

V was clipped by 0 bases and J by 0 bases; unmatched bases: 2. Germline V gene lookup returns CDR1 MGHRA and CDR2 YSYEKL. CDR3 length equals 17 residues. Sequenced material consisted of expressed TCRB transcripts (all of the isolated RNA was reverse transcribed). The assay was immunoSEQ multiplex PCR, and TCRdb's table has in-frame clones only and misses some. Here the sample spans approximately 150,000 clones, 8.5% to 12% being singletons. Markers CD45RO/CCR7/CD25/CD127/CD95/CD27 served to sort CD4+ naive, central memory, regulatory and stem cell-like memory cells. The sequenced sample was naive CD4+ T cells from blood. The chain links TRBV4-1 to TRBJ2-2; 9 bases are shared with TRBD2. This receptor was obtained from a man aged 18 to 29 in good health. Written as DNA, the CDR3 is TGCGCCAGCAGCCAAGAGGCGGGGGGGCCGAACACCGGGGAGCTGTTTTTT. The encoded protein is CASSQEAGGPNTGELFF.